Listed below are T cell receptor beta chains from one sample, sequenced in a study of T cells after yellow fever vaccination. MiXCR, run by TCRdb on the 5' RACE reads, gives a single entry per CDR3 protein. This sample carries a few hundred thousand distinct CDR3 sequences, about 7% of them seen once, and the ten largest clones take approximately 0.84%. Here the sequenced sample was CD4+ T cells sorted from PBMCs, taken 15 days after the yellow fever booster vaccination. The receptors come from a young man who received the YFV17D yellow fever vaccine. The CDR3 runs from the conserved cysteine through the conserved F or W.

v_gene | CDR3aa
TRBV3-1 | CASSPTGLAQNIQYF
TRBV19 | CASSMADGYTF
TRBV4-3 | CASSPTSGSGSYEQYF
TRBV20-1 | CSARDPRLAGGEQFF
TRBV15 | CATSRELPGGEQYF
TRBV5-6 | CASTLRQGSGANVLTF
TRBV20-1 | CSARDFTDTQYF
TRBV29-1 | CSVEYRAQETQYF
TRBV7-8 | CASSPYTGLRTEAFF
TRBV11-2 | CASSAPAGMNTEAFF
TRBV15 | CATSSGQLPFGIQYF
TRBV18 | CASSRDEGGTQYF
TRBV12-5 | CASGLGTGTGNTIYF
TRBV5-1 | CASSLAYDRLNTEAFF
TRBV18 | CASSELSSSYNEQFF
TRBV12-3/TRBV12-4 | CASSSAGQGIGGYTF
TRBV7-7 | CASSQISTDTQYF
TRBV11-2 | CASSLRGRGPTYGYTF
TRBV5-6 | CASSSILGLAGYNEQFF
TRBV10-2 | CASLTVSGANVLTF
TRBV6-5 | CASSSLGGDTEAFF
TRBV7-2 | CASSLSGTSAFREQYF
TRBV7-9 | CATDPGKALGEQYF
TRBV7-2 | CASSLATASASYGYTF
TRBV7-2 | CASSLPEGAQYF
TRBV20-1 | CSARDPGVVTDTQYF
TRBV20-1 | CSAREGANEKLFF
TRBV19 | CASSIHDRFTNSPLHF
TRBV5-6 | CASSWGQVPTYEQYF
TRBV20-1 | CSARPRSSYNEQFF
TRBV9 | CASSVFAMGNEQFF
TRBV5-6 | CASSLGVGTQYF
TRBV6-2/TRBV6-3 | CASRPTGAFYGYTF
TRBV28 | CASTGVGEQYF
TRBV27 | CASSSGGPEQYF
TRBV14 | CASSRGSRELFF
TRBV18 | CASSPPIARGRKTQYF
TRBV6-1 | CATNRDTVSLKQYF
TRBV5-1 | CASSLDTNGGIQYF
TRBV29-1 | CSVEAGRGYEQYF
TRBV7-9 | CASSKTGLVAGELFF
TRBV7-9 | CASSARDLSYYEQYF
TRBV24-1 | CATSDPSGQETQYF
TRBV29-1 | CSTFRRQGEAFF
TRBV7-9 | CASSLGTSGFQETQYF
TRBV12-3/TRBV12-4 | CASSFGGKGDEQFF
TRBV18 | CASSPRQGISETQYF
TRBV20-1 | CSASRAGATGELFF
TRBV7-9 | CASSGTASYEQYF
TRBV7-3 | CASSPTGQGIYEQYF
TRBV12-5 | CASGLGREQFF
TRBV20-1 | CSALAGVKNIQYF
TRBV6-2/TRBV6-3 | CATKGSNQPQHF
TRBV10-3 | CAISEPDDKNIQYF
TRBV9 | CASSRTGRNEQYF
TRBV20-1 | CSARDEGVRGIQYF
TRBV7-6 | CASSETLRGGSQETQYF
TRBV25-1 | CASSSAGAFYEQYF
TRBV29-1 | CSVGGRETGELFF
TRBV28 | CASSLTLSSYEQYF